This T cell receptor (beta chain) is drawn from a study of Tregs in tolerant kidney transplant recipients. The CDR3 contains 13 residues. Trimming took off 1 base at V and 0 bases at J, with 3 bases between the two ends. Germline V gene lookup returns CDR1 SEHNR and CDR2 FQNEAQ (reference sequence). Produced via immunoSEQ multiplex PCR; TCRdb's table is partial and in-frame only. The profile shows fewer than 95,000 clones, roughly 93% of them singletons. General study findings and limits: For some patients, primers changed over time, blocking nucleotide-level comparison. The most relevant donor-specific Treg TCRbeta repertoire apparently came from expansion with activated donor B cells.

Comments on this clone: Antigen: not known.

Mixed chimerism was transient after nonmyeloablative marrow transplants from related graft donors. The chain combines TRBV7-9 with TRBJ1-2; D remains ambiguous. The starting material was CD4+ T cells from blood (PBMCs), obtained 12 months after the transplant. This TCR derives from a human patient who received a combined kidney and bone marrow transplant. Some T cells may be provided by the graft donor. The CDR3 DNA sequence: TGTGCCAGCAGCTTAGGGCCTAACTATGGCTACACCTTC. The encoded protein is CASSLGPNYGYTF.